The 17 T cell receptor beta chains listed next were all sequenced from one sample in a study of cytomegalovirus exposure and HLA in healthy donors. Use of 60 Vbeta and 13 Jbeta primers characterized the PCR. Generated by immunoSEQ multiplex PCR, the TCRdb table keeps only in-frame clones and is missing some. Among some 67,000 clones, more than 80% were seen once, and the ten largest hold less than 3%. Source material: PBMCs. These receptors were obtained from a woman aged 25 to 45 in good health and CMV-seronegative.

V and J are TRBV5-1 and TRBJ2-1; maybe TRBD1 (6 bases). V gave up 4 bases and J gave up 0 bases, with 14 bases separating them. The CDR3 has 16 amino acids. Germline V gene data show CDR1 as SGHRS and CDR2 as YFSETQ. In DNA form, the CDR3 reads TGCGCCAGCAGCAGAGCCGGGACACTCTCCTACAATGAGCAGTTCTTC. Translated, it gives CASSRAGTLSYNEQFF.

This chain joins TRBV6-6 and TRBJ1-1; D gene unclear. This CDR3 is 14 amino acids long. Between the trimmed V and J ends, which lost 2 bases and 0 bases, there was a span of 7 bases. Germline V CDR1 and CDR2: MNHNY, SVGAGI (reference sequence). The CDR3 loop is CASSYGYMNTEAFF. Written as DNA, the CDR3 is TGTGCCAGCAGTTACGGTTACATGAACACTGAAGCTTTCTTT.

In DNA, the CDR3 is TGTGCCAGCTCACCGAGAGGGGGCCAAGGAGGCTACACCTTC. As protein: CASSPRGGQGGYTF. V usage is TRBV18 and J usage is TRBJ1-2; 7 bases fit TRBD1. The V segment lost 3 bases and the J segment 8 bases; nucleotides outside the gene matches: 9. This CDR3 is built from 14 residues. Germline V CDR1 and CDR2: KGHSH, LQKENI.

This clone was counted a single time. V gene TRBV5-1 combines with J gene TRBJ2-2, with D maybe TRBD2 (5 bases). Germline CDR1 and CDR2: SGHRS and YFSETQ. The CDR3 contains 16 residues. Trimming shortened V by 1 base and J by 2 bases, and 12 bases separated the two germline ends. Here the CDR3 DNA reads TGCGCCAGCAGCTTGTTAGGACTTATTAACACCGGGGAGCTGTTTTTT. Translation gives CASSLLGLINTGELFF.

The chain has TRBV29-1 and TRBJ1-3; 8 bases are shared with TRBD1. Unmatched junction bases numbered 2, after V lost 7 bases and J lost 0 bases. This CDR3 spans 13 amino acids. Looked up from germline, CDR1 is SQVTM and CDR2 is ANQGSEA. The CDR3 DNA sequence: TGCAGCGCTGGACAGGGCTCTGGAAACACCATATATTTT. Amino acids: CSAGQGSGNTIYF. Combining the CDR3 with reference TRBV29-1 and TRBJ1-3 gives the whole variable domain SAVISQKPSRDICQRGTSLTIQCQVDSQVTMMFWYRQQPGQSLTLIATANQGSEATYESGFVIDKFPISRPNLTFSTLTVSNMSPEDSSIYLCSAGQGSGNTIYFGEGSWLTVV.

This rearrangement joins TRBV10-2 to TRBJ1-6; 7 bases line up with TRBD1. V gave up 2 bases and J gave up 6 bases; unmatched junction bases: 4. CDR3 length equals 15 residues. The germline V gene encodes CDR1 WSHSY and CDR2 SAAADI. CDR3 DNA: TGCGCCAGCAGTGAGACGGGACAGAGTAATTCACCCCTCCACTTT. Its translation: CASSETGQSNSPLHF.

The genes are TRBV7-2 and TRBJ2-5; D is possibly TRBD1 (5 bases). The J call may be wrong; the DNA end is better matched by TRBJ2-7. The CDR3 has 14 amino acids. CDR1 SGHTA and CDR2 FQGNSA come from the germline V gene. The CDR3 is CASTQQVLSYEQYF. The CDR3 DNA reads TGTGCCAGCACCCAACAGGTTCTCTCCTACGAGCAGTACTTC.

V is TRBV11-2 and J is TRBJ2-5; possibly TRBD2 for D (6 bases). V was shortened by 1 base and J by 5 bases, with 11 bases between the two germline ends. CDR3 length equals 14 residues. CDR1 SGHAT and CDR2 FQNNGV come from the germline V gene. CDR3 nucleotide sequence: TGTGCCAGCAGCTTAGTGGAGGGACGGGAGACCCAGTACTTC. As protein: CASSLVEGRETQYF.

The chain combines TRBV19 with TRBJ2-7; D may be TRBD2 (7 bases). In germline, CDR1 is LNHDA, CDR2 SQIVND (reference sequence). The CDR3 has 14 residues. V was trimmed by 3 bases and J by 4 bases, leaving 13 bases between them. CDR3 nucleotides: TGTGCCAGTAGTATCGGGGGGCTCGGATACGAGCAGTACTTC. Translating it yields CASSIGGLGYEQYF.

The chain uses TRBV4-3 and TRBJ2-1; 9 nucleotides agree with TRBD2. Germline V CDR1 and CDR2: LGHNA, YSLEER. The CDR3 runs 16 residues. The ends lost 4 bases at V and 4 bases at J; junction bases unmatched: 8. The CDR3 nucleotides read TGCGCCAGCAGCCCCCGGGGTAGCGGGGGTTACAATGAGCAGTTCTTC. This sequence encodes CASSPRGSGGYNEQFF.

The genes are TRBV28 and TRBJ1-2; a possible D gene is TRBD1 (5 bases). The CDR3 spans 17 residues. Germline loops: CDR1 MDHEN, CDR2 SYDVKM. The V and J ends lost 3 bases and 2 bases respectively, with 19 bases between them. Here the CDR3 reads CASSFGGTGSENYGYTF. The CDR3 DNA is TGTGCCAGCAGTTTCGGCGGAACAGGTTCCGAAAACTATGGCTACACCTTC.

The rearrangement links TRBV15 to TRBJ1-5, with D possibly matching TRBD1 (6 bases). From germline, CDR1 is LNHNV and CDR2 YYDKDF (reference sequence). V shed 6 bases and J shed 0 bases, with 15 bases lying between them. The CDR3 spans 16 residues. CDR3 protein: CATSGRRDISNQPQHF. CDR3 in DNA: TGTGCCACCAGTGGGCGACGGGACATTAGCAATCAGCCCCAGCATTTT.

The sample holds one count of this clone. This chain uses TRBV7-9 with TRBJ2-2, with 7 nucleotides matching TRBD1. The CDR3 contains 15 residues. The germline V gene has CDR1 SEHNR and CDR2 FQNEAQ (reference sequence). Losses at the gene ends were 5 bases for V and 1 base for J; bases not matched to a gene: 4. Here the CDR3 reads CASSVRDRNTGELFF. The CDR3 nucleotides read TGTGCCAGCAGCGTCCGGGACAGGAACACCGGGGAGCTGTTTTTT.

In DNA, the CDR3 is TGTGCCAGCAGCATCGGACTAGCGGGGGGCAATAATGATACGCAGTATTTT. It specifies CASSIGLAGGNNDTQYF. The chain combines TRBV7-7 with TRBJ2-3; the match to TRBD2 covers 14 bases. Germline assignment: CDR1 SSHAT and CDR2 FNYEAQ (reference sequence). V lost 5 bases and J lost 6; bases outside the gene matches: 10. This CDR3 is 17 amino acids long.

The V gene is TRBV9, the J gene TRBJ2-2; D uncertain. The germline V gene has CDR1 SGDLS and CDR2 YYNGEE. The CDR3 runs to 15 residues. The ends were cut back, 0 bases at V and 4 bases at J, with 10 bases in the middle. CDR3 region: CASSVVAVPTGELFF. The CDR3 DNA follows: TGTGCCAGCAGCGTAGTGGCAGTTCCCACCGGGGAGCTGTTTTTT.

This chain uses TRBV10-3 with TRBJ2-7; 9 bases match TRBD1. J was trimmed by 1 base and V by 6 bases; bases with no gene match: 1. The CDR3 totals 13 residues. Germline CDR1 and CDR2: ENHRY and SYGVKD. The CDR3 loop is CAIRGTGSYEQYF. The CDR3 DNA reads as TGTGCCATCAGGGGGACAGGGTCCTACGAGCAGTACTTC.

The chain couples TRBV28 to TRBJ1-1; the D gene is possibly TRBD1 (6 bases). The germline V and J ends were trimmed by 4 bases and 11 bases, with 14 bases remaining between them. Germline V gives CDR1 MDHEN, CDR2 SYDVKM. The CDR3 length is 12 residues. Here the CDR3 reads CASSSGQLGAFF. CDR3 in DNA: TGTGCCAGCAGTTCCGGACAGTTGGGTGCTTTCTTT.